A single sample gave rise to the 12 T cell receptor beta chains below, sequenced in a study of post-analysis software for immune sequencing data. Included in the TCR beta cDNA libraries were unique molecular identifiers. TCRdb passed the PCR reads through MiXCR, listing each CDR3 protein once. The sample records under 200,000 distinct CDR3 sequences, around 30% being singletons. Study-level points and caveats: Patients showed TRBV5-6, TRBV5-1 and TRBV20-1 among a handful of TRBV segments more frequent than in controls.

These receptors lack a known antigen. Source material: blood. The receptors were gathered from a girl aged 2-17 years with multiple sclerosis.

This clonotype was picked up a small number of times. The V call is TRBV15, the J call TRBJ1-6, with 9 bases aligning to TRBD1. The CDR3 runs 19 residues. Germline assignment: CDR1 LNHNV and CDR2 YYDKDF (reference sequence). J gave up 7 bases and V 3 bases, and 16 bases lay outside the gene matches. Here the CDR3 reads CATSRERPGTGKTNSPLHF. CDR3 sequence (DNA): TGTGCCACCAGCAGGGAACGGCCCGGGACAGGGAAGACAAATTCACCCCTCCACTTT. The variable domain in full, with the rest retrieved from reference TRBV15 and TRBJ1-6, is DAMVIQNPRYQVTQFGKPVTLSCSQTLNHNVMYWYQQKSSQAPKLLFHYYDKDFNNEADTPDNFQSRRPNTSFCFLDIRSPGLGDTAMYLCATSRERPGTGKTNSPLHFGNGTRLTVT.

This clonotype occurred a few times. V usage is TRBV7-6 and J usage is TRBJ2-1; D is perhaps TRBD2 (6 bases). This CDR3 comprises 13 residues. V shed 5 bases and J shed 13 bases, with 18 bases lying between them. Germline assignment: CDR1 SGHVS and CDR2 FNYEAQ. The CDR3 DNA follows: TGTGCCAGCAGCCTGGGACTTCAAGAGACCCAGTTCTTC. The encoded protein is CASSLGLQETQFF.

Regarding this clonotype: The junction shows a germline mismatch at one end, possibly a read error. The chain carries TRBV20-1 and TRBJ1-4, with 9 bases fitting TRBD1. Germline V gene lookup returns CDR1 DFQATT and CDR2 SNEGSKA (reference sequence). The CDR3 has 14 amino acids. CDR3 nucleotides: TGCAGTGCTAGAACAGGGGGCCGGAATGAAAAACGGTTTTTT. It codes for CSARTGGRNEKRFF.

This clonotype was observed at least ten times. The chain carries TRBV5-6 and TRBJ2-7; D may correspond to TRBD1 or TRBD2 (5 bases each). This CDR3 is built from 13 residues. Trimming stripped 1 base from V and 4 bases from J, with 9 bases between. Germline V CDR1 and CDR2: SGHDT, YYEEEE. The CDR3 loop reads CASSLRGGYEQYF. CDR3 nucleotide sequence: TGTGCCAGCAGCTTGAGGGGCGGGTACGAGCAGTACTTC.

This clonotype was found a few times. The rearrangement links TRBV20-1 to TRBJ2-7; D unresolved. CDR1 and CDR2 (germline): DFQATT, SNEGSKA (reference sequence). The CDR3 covers 12 residues. Trimming removed 5 bases at V and 5 bases at J, with 13 bases between. CDR3 sequence: CSAHLGFDEQYF. The CDR3 DNA is TGCAGTGCTCACCTCGGGTTTGACGAGCAGTACTTC.

As for this clonotype: This may be a read error, as it is one base from a much larger clone. The rearrangement links TRBV24-1 to TRBJ2-1; D remains unclear. Germline assignment: CDR1 KGHDR and CDR2 SFDVKD. Trimming removed 4 bases from V and 8 bases from J, with 8 bases in between. This CDR3 comprises 12 residues. In DNA, the CDR3 is TGTGCCACCAGTGAGATGGGCTATGAGCAGTTCTTC. This encodes CATSEMGYEQFF.

Ten or more counts support this clonotype. This chain connects TRBV7-2 to TRBJ2-4; possibly TRBD2 for D (7 bases). This CDR3 spans 17 amino acids. The germline V gene encodes CDR1 SGHTA and CDR2 FQGNSA. The V and J ends lost 1 base and 4 bases respectively, with 17 bases between them. CDR3 bases: TGTGCCAGCAGCTTAGAGTCCGGGGGGCGGACAAAAAACATTCAGTACTTC. Translated: CASSLESGGRTKNIQYF.

This clonotype was counted between two and nine times. The chain couples TRBV5-1 to TRBJ2-3, with 13 bases lining up with TRBD2. The ends lost 1 base at V and 4 bases at J; junction bases unmatched: 3. Per the germline V gene, CDR1 is SGHRS and CDR2 is YFSETQ. The CDR3 loop spans 16 amino acids. In DNA, the CDR3 is TGCGCCAGCAGCTTGCCGACTAGCGGGGGGCCAGATACGCAGTATTTT. Translating it yields CASSLPTSGGPDTQYF.

This chain joins TRBV6-6 and TRBJ2-3; 8 nucleotides align to TRBD1. This CDR3 contains 16 residues. V lost 2 bases and J lost 4; bases outside the gene matches: 8. The V gene's germline CDR1 is MNHNY and CDR2 SVGAGI (reference sequence). The CDR3 coding sequence is TGTGCCAGCAGTTACCGGGGGACAGGAGCGGCAGATACGCAGTATTTT. Its protein is CASSYRGTGAADTQYF.

The chain is built from TRBV12-3 or TRBV12-4 and TRBJ2-4; no clear D gene. The DNA end favors TRBJ2-5, so the J call may be wrong. The CDR3 runs to 15 residues. The DNA of the CDR3 is TGTGCCAGCAGTTTACGGTGGGTAGGACGTGAGACCCAGTACTTC. This translates into CASSLRWVGRETQYF.

This clonotype was picked up many times. The chain is built from TRBV5-5 and TRBJ2-1; possibly TRBD1 or TRBD2 for D (5 bases each). The CDR3 has 16 amino acids. With 0 bases removed from V and 2 bases from J, the gap between germline ends came to 12 bases. CDR1 and CDR2 from the germline V gene are SGHKS and YYEKEE (reference sequence). The CDR3 here is CASSLAGRDPYNEQFF. In DNA form, the CDR3 reads TGTGCCAGCAGCTTGGCCGGCAGGGACCCCTACAATGAGCAGTTCTTC.

The chain has TRBV6-5 and TRBJ2-7; perhaps TRBD2 as D (6 bases). The CDR3 covers 15 residues. V shed 6 bases and J shed 1 base, with 16 bases lying between them. Germline V gene lookup returns CDR1 MNHEY and CDR2 SVGAGI. CDR3: CASRKPGLRSYEQYF. In DNA, the CDR3 is TGTGCCAGCAGGAAGCCGGGACTTAGATCCTACGAGCAGTACTTC.